The 26 T cell receptor beta chains in this list originate from one sample, sequenced in a study of cytomegalovirus exposure and HLA in healthy donors. TCRdb keeps only in-frame clones here, not all; method: immunoSEQ multiplex PCR. The sample carries under 400,000 clones, approximately 85% recorded once. Sequences were obtained from PBMCs. The receptor set was obtained from a man under 40 in good health and CMV-seronegative.

The rearrangement links TRBV12-5 to TRBJ2-7; possibly TRBD1 for D (6 bases). CDR1 and CDR2 (germline): LGHNT, FRNRAP. V lost 7 bases, J lost 1 base, and 11 bases lay in between. This CDR3 is built from 13 residues. DNA for the CDR3: TGTGCTAGTGAAAAGGGGGATTCCTACGAGCAGTACTTC. Encoded protein: CASEKGDSYEQYF.

A note on this clone: Mismatch with germline at one junction end may stem from a read error. The V call is TRBV6-5, the J call TRBJ1-5; TRBD1 aligns across 7 bases. The CDR3 is made up of 14 amino acids. In germline, CDR1 is MNHEY, CDR2 SVGAGI. CDR3 region: CASSEGQRNRPQHF. The CDR3 region has the DNA TGTGCCAGCAGTGAGGGACAGAGGAATCGGCCCCAGCATTTT.

This rearrangement joins TRBV5-4 to TRBJ2-5, with TRBD2 as a possible D gene (5 bases). V was cut by 0 bases and J by 3 bases, with 12 bases left in between. This CDR3 has 15 amino acids. Germline V gene data show CDR1 as SGHNT and CDR2 as YYREEE (reference sequence). CDR3 sequence: CASSLGPQAEETQYF. The CDR3 coding sequence is TGTGCCAGCAGCTTGGGCCCCCAAGCGGAAGAGACCCAGTACTTC.

The chain employs TRBV27 and TRBJ2-7, with D possibly being TRBD2 (6 bases). Germline CDR1 is MNHEY and CDR2 is SMNVEV (reference sequence). V lost 5 bases to trimming and J lost 0 bases, with 8 bases between them. The CDR3 covers 13 residues. Here the CDR3 reads CASSRGGSYEQYF. The CDR3 bases are TGTGCCAGCAGTCGGGGAGGCTCCTACGAGCAGTACTTC.

V gene TRBV19 combines with J gene TRBJ2-7; 10 bases agree with TRBD1. The germline V gene encodes CDR1 LNHDA and CDR2 SQIVND (reference sequence). V was pared by 3 bases and J by 5 bases, with 7 bases of the junction left unmatched. This CDR3 spans 15 amino acids. CDR3 amino acids: CASSISDRGSNEQYF. Written as DNA, the CDR3 is TGTGCCAGTAGTATTTCGGACAGGGGGAGCAACGAGCAGTACTTC.

This clone was observed a single time. The rearrangement joins TRBV7-8 to TRBJ2-7; the D gene is possibly TRBD2 (6 bases). The CDR3 contains 15 residues. V lost 4 bases, J lost 3 bases, and 16 bases lay in between. CDR1 is SGHVS, CDR2 FQNEAQ, per germline. The chain's CDR3 is CASSSGLQGGYEQYF. The CDR3 coding sequence is TGTGCCAGCAGCTCGGGACTTCAGGGTGGCTACGAGCAGTACTTC.

The V call is TRBV29-1, the J call TRBJ2-5; D call uncertain. Between the trimmed V and J ends, which lost 2 bases and 4 bases, there was a span of 2 bases. The CDR3 runs to 10 residues. CDR1 is SQVTM, CDR2 ANQGSEA, per germline. The CDR3 loop is CSVERETQYF. The DNA of the CDR3 is TGCAGCGTTGAACGAGAGACCCAGTACTTC.

The gene calls are TRBV5-6 and TRBJ2-7; 8 bases map to TRBD1. This CDR3 is built from 16 residues. Looked up from germline, CDR1 is SGHDT and CDR2 is YYEEEE. V gave up 0 bases and J gave up 4 bases; unmatched junction bases: 9. This chain's CDR3 is CASSLDLQGVEYEQYF. The DNA of the CDR3 is TGTGCCAGCAGCTTGGACCTACAGGGGGTCGAGTACGAGCAGTACTTC.

This chain links TRBV4-2 with TRBJ1-2; D is perhaps TRBD1 (6 bases). The CDR3 runs 15 residues. V lost 1 base to trimming and J lost 4 bases, with 13 bases between them. CDR1 and CDR2 from the germline V gene are LGHNA and YNFKEQ. The CDR3 DNA reads as TGTGCCAGCAGCCAAGGCGGTACAGGGCTCTATGGCTACACCTTC. Encoded protein: CASSQGGTGLYGYTF.

This clone came up once. The chain has TRBV5-3 and TRBJ2-4, with 8 nucleotides matching TRBD1. TRBV5-3 is an ORF, with its function uncertain. This CDR3 has 15 amino acids. V shed 3 bases, J shed 3 bases, and the junction held 5 bases outside the gene matches. For the CDR3, the DNA is TGTGCCAGAAGCTCATACAGGGGGTGCAAAAACATTCAGTACTTC. It is translated as CARSSYRGCKNIQYF.

The CDR3 bases are TGTGCCAGCAGTCTAACAGGGAGGGGTACTGAAGCTTTCTTT. Amino acid sequence: CASSLTGRGTEAFF. The chain employs TRBV27 and TRBJ1-1; TRBD1 is a possible D gene (6 bases). Trimming shortened V by 5 bases and J by 5 bases, and 15 bases separated the two germline ends. Germline-derived CDR1 and CDR2 are MNHEY and SMNVEV (reference sequence). The CDR3 totals 14 residues.

V is TRBV5-5 and J is TRBJ2-2; D is perhaps TRBD1 (5 bases). This CDR3 is 16 amino acids long. Between the trimmed V and J ends, which lost 0 bases and 4 bases, there was a span of 13 bases. Germline-derived CDR1 and CDR2 are SGHKS and YYEKEE (reference sequence). CDR3 sequence reads: CASSLGQILATGELFF. CDR3 coding DNA: TGTGCCAGCAGCTTGGGACAGATCCTCGCCACCGGGGAGCTGTTTTTT.

The chain combines TRBV2 with TRBJ2-3, with a weak D call TRBD2 (7 bases). In germline, CDR1 is SNHLY, CDR2 FYNNEI. Trimming left V 7 bases short and J 4 bases short, with 15 bases between. This CDR3 region has 14 residues. CDR3 sequence (DNA): TGTGCCAGCACCTGGGGGGGCTCATCAGATACGCAGTATTTT. The encoded protein is CASTWGGSSDTQYF.

V usage is TRBV28 and J usage is TRBJ2-3; 8 nucleotides line up with TRBD2. The V gene end was trimmed by 1 base and the J gene end by 4 bases; junction bases not matched to a gene: 13. CDR1 and CDR2 (germline): MDHEN, SYDVKM. The CDR3 totals 18 residues. CDR3 in amino acids: CASSLYLGRGAKPDTQYF. CDR3 DNA sequence: TGTGCCAGCAGTTTATACTTAGGGCGGGGGGCCAAGCCAGATACGCAGTATTTT.

The chain is built from TRBV7-9 and TRBJ1-4, with 9 nucleotides matching TRBD1. CDR3 length: 15 residues. V lost 5 bases and J lost 5; bases outside the gene matches: 6. Germline lookup yields CDR1 SEHNR and CDR2 FQNEAQ (reference sequence). In DNA, the CDR3 is TGTGCCAGCAGCGGGCACGGGACAGGGAATGAAAAACTGTTTTTT. Translating it yields CASSGHGTGNEKLFF.

This chain uses TRBV2 with TRBJ2-6, with 12 bases that match TRBD1. CDR3 length equals 22 residues. CDR1 and CDR2 (germline): SNHLY, FYNNEI. V lost 6 bases and J lost 9; bases outside the gene matches: 27. This CDR3 is CASRGGTGGYWGQRGFGNVLTF. Written as DNA, the CDR3 is TGTGCCAGCAGGGGAGGGACAGGGGGCTACTGGGGCCAACGGGGGTTTGGCAACGTCCTGACTTTC.

The chain couples TRBV10-2 to TRBJ1-5; D not resolved. This CDR3 has 14 amino acids. In germline, CDR1 is WSHSY, CDR2 SAAADI. V lost 4 bases, J lost 0 bases, and 7 bases lay in between. CDR3 DNA sequence: TGCGCCAGCAGTGCCTACAGTAGCAATCAGCCCCAGCATTTT. Translating gives CASSAYSSNQPQHF.

The rearrangement joins TRBV27 to TRBJ2-7; 8 bases are a match to TRBD1. The length of the CDR3 is 20 residues. After removal of 4 bases from V and 3 bases from J, the junction contained 23 bases not matched to a gene. The germline V gene encodes CDR1 MNHEY and CDR2 SMNVEV (reference sequence). In DNA, the CDR3 is TGTGCCAGCAGTTCGCTCTTAGGACAGGGAAAGCCTCACAAGTACTACGAGCAGTACTTC. This translates into CASSSLLGQGKPHKYYEQYF.

The chain is built from TRBV9 and TRBJ2-1; the D gene is possibly TRBD1 (6 bases). The CDR3 sequence is 15 residues long. With 3 bases removed from V and 4 bases from J, the gap between germline ends came to 14 bases. The germline V gene encodes CDR1 SGDLS and CDR2 YYNGEE. CDR3 sequence (DNA): TGTGCCAGCAGCGGGAATGGACAGACATACAATGAGCAGTTCTTC. Translated, it gives CASSGNGQTYNEQFF.

This chain uses TRBV15 with TRBJ2-5; D perhaps matches TRBD1 (5 bases). V lost 1 base and J 1 base, leaving 7 bases between the germline ends. The germline CDR1 and CDR2 sequences are LNHNV and YYDKDF (reference sequence). The CDR3 is made up of 14 amino acids. CDR3 in DNA: TGTGCCACCAGCAGAGTTGGGGCCCAAGAGACCCAGTACTTC. Amino acids: CATSRVGAQETQYF. Together with reference TRBV15 and TRBJ2-5, the CDR3 gives the full variable domain: DAMVIQNPRYQVTQFGKPVTLSCSQTLNHNVMYWYQQKSSQAPKLLFHYYDKDFNNEADTPDNFQSRRPNTSFCFLDIRSPGLGDTAMYLCATSRVGAQETQYFGPGTRLLVL.

This chain joins TRBV5-1 and TRBJ2-5, with TRBD2 identical over 7 bases. Per germline, CDR1 SGHRS and CDR2 YFSETQ. With V trimmed by 0 bases and J by 5 bases, 4 bases remained unmatched. The CDR3 runs to 14 residues. The CDR3 region is CASSLGGGSETQYF. The CDR3 nucleotides are TGCGCCAGCAGCTTGGGTGGCGGGAGTGAGACCCAGTACTTC.

This chain uses TRBV18 with TRBJ2-2; D might be TRBD2 (5 bases). Trimming took 3 bases from V and 6 from J, leaving 11 bases between them. The CDR3 runs to 14 residues. Per the germline V gene, CDR1 is KGHSH and CDR2 is LQKENI. In DNA form, the CDR3 reads TGTGCCAGCTCACCCAACGAGGGCCCCGGGGAGCTGTTTTTT. This encodes CASSPNEGPGELFF.

Only a few counts were recorded for this clone. V gene TRBV27 combines with J gene TRBJ2-3, with 8 nucleotides matching TRBD2. The CDR3 loop spans 16 amino acids. V shed 2 bases and J 1 base; nucleotides not matched to a gene: 5. CDR1 is MNHEY, CDR2 SMNVEV, per germline (reference sequence). DNA of the CDR3: TGTGCCAGCAGTTTAGGGGTCGGGGGGGGCACAGATACGCAGTATTTT. This gives the protein CASSLGVGGGTDTQYF.

The V and J genes are TRBV5-8 and TRBJ1-5, with D unresolved. Trimming pared 2 bases from V and 0 bases from J, leaving 18 bases between. This CDR3 region has 18 residues. Germline CDR1 and CDR2: SGHTS and YDEGEE. For the CDR3, the DNA is TGTGCCAGCAGCTTTTCCGACGGGAACCTTTATAGCAATCAGCCCCAGCATTTT. Translation gives CASSFSDGNLYSNQPQHF.

The CDR3 spells CASSPVAGNTIYF. CDR3 coding DNA: TGTGCCAGCAGCCCGGTAGCTGGAAACACCATATATTTT. The rearrangement uses TRBV7-2 and TRBJ1-3; no clear D gene. The germline V and J ends were trimmed by 5 bases and 2 bases, with 7 bases remaining between them. This CDR3 region has 13 residues. CDR1 and CDR2 from the germline V gene are SGHTA and FQGNSA.

CDR3 residues: CASSSGWATGELFF. The CDR3 bases are TGTGCCAGTAGCTCAGGGTGGGCCACCGGGGAGCTGTTTTTT. This sequence joins TRBV19 and TRBJ2-2, with D maybe TRBD1 (5 bases). V was shortened by 6 bases and J by 4 bases, with 12 bases between the two germline ends. This CDR3 spans 14 amino acids. Per germline, CDR1 LNHDA and CDR2 SQIVND (reference sequence).